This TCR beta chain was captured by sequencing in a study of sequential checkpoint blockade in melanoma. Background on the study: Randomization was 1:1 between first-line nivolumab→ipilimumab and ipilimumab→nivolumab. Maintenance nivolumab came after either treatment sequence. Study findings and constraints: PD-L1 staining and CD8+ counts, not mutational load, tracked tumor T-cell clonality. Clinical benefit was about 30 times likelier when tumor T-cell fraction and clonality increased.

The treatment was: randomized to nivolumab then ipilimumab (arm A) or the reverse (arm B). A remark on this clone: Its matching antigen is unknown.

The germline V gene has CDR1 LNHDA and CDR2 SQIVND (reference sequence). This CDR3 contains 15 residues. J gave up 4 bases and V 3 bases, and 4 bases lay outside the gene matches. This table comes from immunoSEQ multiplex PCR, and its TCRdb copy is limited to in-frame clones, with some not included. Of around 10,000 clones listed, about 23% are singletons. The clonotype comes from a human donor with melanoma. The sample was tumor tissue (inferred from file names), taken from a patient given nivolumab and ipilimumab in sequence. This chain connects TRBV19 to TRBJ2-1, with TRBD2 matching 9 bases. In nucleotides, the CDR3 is TGTGCCAGTAGTATTAGCGGGGGCCTTTACAATGAGCAGTTCTTC. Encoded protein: CASSISGGLYNEQFF.